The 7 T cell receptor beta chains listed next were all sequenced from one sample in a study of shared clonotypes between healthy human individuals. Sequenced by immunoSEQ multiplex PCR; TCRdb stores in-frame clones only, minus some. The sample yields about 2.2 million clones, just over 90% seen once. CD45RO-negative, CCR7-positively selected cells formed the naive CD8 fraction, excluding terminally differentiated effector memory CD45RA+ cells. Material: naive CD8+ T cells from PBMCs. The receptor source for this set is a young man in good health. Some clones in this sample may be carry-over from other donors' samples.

The CDR3 DNA follows: TGTGCCAGCAGCTTAGAGGCCACCCAATTAGAGACCCAGTACTTC. Protein sequence: CASSLEATQLETQYF. This sequence joins TRBV7-9 and TRBJ2-5; unclear D gene. This CDR3 contains 15 residues. CDR1 SEHNR and CDR2 FQNEAQ come from the germline V gene (reference sequence). The V end lost 1 base, the J end lost 4 bases, and 13 bases lay between the germline ends.

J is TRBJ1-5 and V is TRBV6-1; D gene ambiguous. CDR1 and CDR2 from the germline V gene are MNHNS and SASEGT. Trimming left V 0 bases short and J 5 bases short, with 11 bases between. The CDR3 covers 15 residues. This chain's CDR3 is CASSEARVGYQPQHF. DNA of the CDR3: TGTGCCAGCAGTGAAGCGCGGGTCGGTTATCAGCCCCAGCATTTT.

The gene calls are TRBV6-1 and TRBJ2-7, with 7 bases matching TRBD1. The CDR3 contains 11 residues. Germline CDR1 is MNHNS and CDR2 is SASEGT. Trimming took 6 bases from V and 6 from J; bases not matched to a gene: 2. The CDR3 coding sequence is TGTGCCAGCAGGACAGGGATCGAGCAGTACTTC. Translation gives CASRTGIEQYF.

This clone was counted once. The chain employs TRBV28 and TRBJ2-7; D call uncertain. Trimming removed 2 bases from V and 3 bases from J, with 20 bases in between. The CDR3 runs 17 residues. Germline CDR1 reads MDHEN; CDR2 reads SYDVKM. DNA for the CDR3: TGTGCCAGCAGTTTACGAGGAAGTGGGCGGATTAACTACGAGCAGTACTTC. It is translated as CASSLRGSGRINYEQYF.

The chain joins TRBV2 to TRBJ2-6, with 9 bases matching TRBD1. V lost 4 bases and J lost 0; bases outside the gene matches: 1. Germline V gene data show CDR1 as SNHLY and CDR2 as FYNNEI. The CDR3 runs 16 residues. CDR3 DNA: TGTGCCAGCAGTGGGGACAGGGACTCTGGGGCCAACGTCCTGACTTTC. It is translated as CASSGDRDSGANVLTF.

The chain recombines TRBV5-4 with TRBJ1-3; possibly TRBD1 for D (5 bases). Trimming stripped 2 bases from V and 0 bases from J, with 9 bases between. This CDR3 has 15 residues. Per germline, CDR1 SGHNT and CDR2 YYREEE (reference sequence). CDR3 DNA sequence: TGTGCCAGCAGCTTCGGGACGGACTCTGGAAACACCATATATTTT. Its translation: CASSFGTDSGNTIYF.

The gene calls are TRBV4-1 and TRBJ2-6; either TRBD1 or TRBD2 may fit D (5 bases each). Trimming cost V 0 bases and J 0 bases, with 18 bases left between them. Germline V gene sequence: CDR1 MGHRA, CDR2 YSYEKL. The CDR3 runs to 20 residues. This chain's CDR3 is CASSQEAYEGLISGANVLTF. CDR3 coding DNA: TGCGCCAGCAGCCAAGAGGCGTACGAGGGGCTGATCTCTGGGGCCAACGTCCTGACTTTC.